A selection of T cell receptor beta chains follows, all from one sample in a study of blood T cell repertoires in COVID-19. This table comes from immunoSEQ multiplex PCR, and its TCRdb copy is limited to in-frame clones, with some not included. The sample consists of fewer than 200,000 clones, roughly 80% of them appearing once. The source material was peripheral blood. Source of these receptors: a man aged 55 to 70 with acute or convalescent COVID-19. The CDR3 runs from the conserved cysteine through the conserved F or W. Fields, in order: J gene, V gene, D gene, clone size, CDR3 protein, CDR3 DNA. A D gene is named only where the DNA matches it firmly. Expanded clones are given a class, and other clones once, few, many or no size at all.

j_gene: TRBJ1-3
v_gene: TRBV6-5
d_gene: TRBD1
abundance: -
CDR3aa: CASRQGSPGNTIYF
CDR3nt: TGTGCCAGCAGACAGGGGTCACCTGGAAACACCATATATTTT

j_gene: TRBJ2-7
v_gene: TRBV7-2
d_gene: -
abundance: -
CDR3aa: CASSLGRVAIDEQYF
CDR3nt: TGTGCCAGCAGCTTAGGCAGGGTTGCCATCGACGAGCAGTACTTC

j_gene: TRBJ2-7
v_gene: TRBV30
d_gene: TRBD2
abundance: -
CDR3aa: CAWDSVGTSGAEQYF
CDR3nt: TGTGCCTGGGATTCGGTCGGGACTAGTGGGGCCGAGCAGTACTTC

j_gene: TRBJ1-5
v_gene: TRBV11-2
d_gene: -
abundance: -
CDR3aa: CAVTHIGGGSNQPQHF
CDR3nt: TGTGCAGTCACACACATCGGGGGAGGTAGCAATCAGCCCCAGCATTTT

j_gene: TRBJ2-7
v_gene: TRBV21-1
d_gene: -
abundance: -
CDR3aa: CASSKVIDEQYF
CDR3nt: TGTGCCAGCAGCAAAGTCATAGACGAGCAGTACTTC

j_gene: TRBJ2-1
v_gene: TRBV3-1/TRBV3-2
d_gene: TRBD2
abundance: -
CDR3aa: CASSRDSLAGNNEQFF
CDR3nt: TGTGCCAGCAGCCGGGACTCACTAGCGGGGAACAATGAGCAGTTCTTC

j_gene: TRBJ1-2
v_gene: TRBV15
d_gene: -
abundance: -
CDR3aa: CATSREGRDRGGYTF
CDR3nt: TGTGCCACCAGCAGAGAAGGCAGGGATCGTGGTGGCTACACCTTC

j_gene: TRBJ2-7
v_gene: TRBV9
d_gene: TRBD2
abundance: once
CDR3aa: CASSLDSGSFYEQYF
CDR3nt: TGTGCCAGCAGCCTAGATAGCGGGAGTTTCTACGAGCAGTACTTC

j_gene: TRBJ1-2
v_gene: TRBV7-8
d_gene: -
abundance: -
CDR3aa: CASSLVASNYGYTF
CDR3nt: TGTGCCAGCAGCTTAGTAGCCTCTAACTATGGCTACACCTTC

j_gene: TRBJ2-7
v_gene: TRBV11-2
d_gene: TRBD1
abundance: few
CDR3aa: CASILHRGSYEQYF
CDR3nt: TGTGCCAGCATCCTACACAGGGGGTCCTACGAGCAGTACTTC